These 14 T cell receptor beta chains share one sample of origin, sequenced in a study of regulatory T cells in long-lasting Graves disease. Specified time point: newly diagnosed GD, antithyroid drugs for less than 3 months. Scientists built the TCR library using RNA that was extracted from PBMCs. The TCR beta library used iRepertoire HTBI primers with Arm-PCR amplification of CDR3. From the multiplex PCR reads, TCRdb called clonotypes with MiXCR, one entry per CDR3 protein. Among about 540,000 distinct CDR3 sequences listed, 13% were seen once. These data were also reused for a study on T cells in Graves' hyperthyroidism and ophthalmopathy.

Sequences were derived from peripheral blood mononuclear cells (PBMCs), sampled at new diagnosis, from a patient treated with antithyroid drugs. The source is a man younger than 40 with Graves disease.

This clonotype was picked up a small number of times. The chain combines TRBV10-2 with TRBJ1-1, with D perhaps matching TRBD1 (5 bases). This CDR3 contains 16 residues. CDR1 and CDR2 (germline): WSHSY, SAAADI. V dropped 3 bases and J dropped 5 bases, with 19 bases sitting between them. This chain's CDR3 is CASSDRRGKVRTEAFF. CDR3 sequence (DNA): TGCGCCAGCAGTGACCGGAGGGGAAAAGTGCGTACTGAAGCTTTCTTT.

This clonotype was detected a few times. The CDR3 reads CASSIRVGGAGANVLTF. In DNA form, the CDR3 reads TGTGCCAGTAGTATTCGCGTAGGGGGCGCTGGGGCCAACGTCCTGACTTTC. V and J are TRBV19 and TRBJ2-6, with 7 bases lining up with TRBD1. The CDR3 sequence is 17 residues long. V shed 3 bases and J 2 bases; nucleotides not matched to a gene: 7. The germline V gene has CDR1 LNHDA and CDR2 SQIVND (reference sequence).

This clonotype was seen ten or more times. This chain's CDR3 is CASTWTGGSRTYEQYF. CDR3 DNA: TGTGCCAGCACCTGGACAGGGGGCTCTCGGACCTACGAGCAGTACTTC. The chain has TRBV28 and TRBJ2-7, with 11 bases that match TRBD1. Germline CDR1 reads MDHEN; CDR2 reads SYDVKM. The CDR3 consists of 16 residues. V shed 7 bases and J 2 bases; nucleotides not matched to a gene: 10.

At least ten counts were recorded for this clonotype. The chain recombines TRBV5-6 with TRBJ2-5; D is possibly TRBD1 or TRBD2 (6 bases each). The CDR3 sequence is 15 residues long. V lost 1 base and J 2 bases, leaving 12 bases between the germline ends. The germline V gene encodes CDR1 SGHDT and CDR2 YYEEEE. CDR3: CASSLRGGTQETQYF. As DNA, the CDR3 is TGTGCCAGCAGCTTGAGAGGGGGGACACAAGAGACCCAGTACTTC.

In this sample, this clonotype turned up a few times. This rearrangement joins TRBV16 to TRBJ1-5; possible D gene TRBD1, 6 bases. Germline V gives CDR1 KGHSY, CDR2 FQNENV. The CDR3 runs to 15 residues. The V end was cut by 1 base, the J end by 2 bases, with 9 bases between. The CDR3 sequence is CASSQYREGNQPQHF. The CDR3 DNA reads TGTGCCAGCAGCCAATACAGGGAAGGCAATCAGCCCCAGCATTTT.

The table lists this clonotype with many counts. This chain uses TRBV13 with TRBJ2-5; D gene unclear. Trimming pared 5 bases from V and 2 bases from J, leaving 15 bases between. This CDR3 is built from 15 residues. Germline CDR1 and CDR2: PRHDT and FYEKMQ (reference sequence). CDR3 loop: CASSRQPGSQETQYF. CDR3 in DNA: TGTGCCAGCAGCCGTCAACCGGGTTCTCAAGAGACCCAGTACTTC.

This clonotype was found a few times. V is TRBV5-1 and J is TRBJ2-1; 8 nucleotides match TRBD2. The V gene end was trimmed by 2 bases and the J gene end by 6 bases; junction bases not matched to a gene: 10. The V gene's germline CDR1 is SGHRS and CDR2 YFSETQ. The CDR3 consists of 16 residues. The CDR3 bases are TGCGCCAGCAGCTTTATCCCGCGGGAGGCGGGCAATGAGCAGTTCTTC. Residues: CASSFIPREAGNEQFF.

This clonotype was seen ten or more times. The gene calls are TRBV7-9 and TRBJ2-3; 9 bases fit TRBD2. V gave up 6 bases and J gave up 2 bases; unmatched junction bases: 12. The germline gives CDR1 SEHNR, CDR2 FQNEAQ (reference sequence). The length of the CDR3 is 17 residues. The CDR3 sequence: CASRPKGGLALTDTQYF. CDR3 DNA: TGTGCCAGCAGGCCGAAGGGAGGACTAGCGCTCACAGATACGCAGTATTTT.

This clonotype was counted ten times or more. The rearrangement links TRBV11-2 to TRBJ2-1; 10 bases match TRBD1. The CDR3 extends over 17 amino acids. Germline CDR1 SGHAT, CDR2 FQNNGV. Germline trimming cut 5 bases from V and 9 bases from J; bases unmatched to any gene: 16. The CDR3: CASSLVAGTGVDGEQFF. The CDR3 DNA sequence: TGTGCCAGCAGCCTCGTCGCCGGGACAGGGGTCGATGGTGAGCAGTTCTTC.

This clonotype was observed at least ten times. The chain couples TRBV12-3 or TRBV12-4 to TRBJ2-1; no reliable D call. V lost 6 bases and J 6 bases, leaving 9 bases between the germline ends. The CDR3 covers 12 residues. The CDR3 DNA is TGTGCCAGCAGGCGGATCCTCAATGAGCAGTTCTTC. Residues: CASRRILNEQFF.

The sample holds a few counts of this clonotype. The rearrangement links TRBV30 to TRBJ2-4, with D perhaps TRBD2 (6 bases). This CDR3 has 15 amino acids. V was clipped by 2 bases and J by 5 bases, with 16 bases between them. CDR1 and CDR2 from the germline V gene are GTSNPN and SVGIG (reference sequence). Here the CDR3 reads CAWSNRRGLENIQYF. Here the CDR3 DNA reads TGTGCCTGGAGTAACAGGCGGGGTTTGGAAAACATTCAGTACTTC.

This clonotype has ten or more counts. The J gene is TRBJ2-3, the V gene TRBV13; D gene ambiguous. Germline-derived CDR1 and CDR2 are PRHDT and FYEKMQ (reference sequence). Deletions cut 3 bases from V and 8 bases from J, with 6 bases between. The CDR3 contains 11 residues. For the CDR3, the DNA is TGTGCCAGCAGCTTCGCGATTACGCAGTATTTT. The encoded protein is CASSFAITQYF.

This rearrangement joins TRBV5-5 to TRBJ2-3; D might be TRBD2 (7 bases). V lost 0 bases, J lost 2 bases, and 13 bases lay in between. Germline assignment: CDR1 SGHKS and CDR2 YYEKEE (reference sequence). CDR3 length: 16 amino acids. As DNA, the CDR3 is TGTGCCAGCAGCTTGGGTGGGGGGGCCGACACAGATACGCAGTATTTT. Translated, it gives CASSLGGGADTDTQYF.

This clonotype was detected ten times or more. This chain joins TRBV12-3 or TRBV12-4 and TRBJ2-1; 10 bases are shared with TRBD2. This CDR3 comprises 17 residues. Germline trimming cut 1 base from V and 4 bases from J; bases unmatched to any gene: 7. In DNA form, the CDR3 reads TGTGCCAGCAGTTTAGACCTGACTAGCGGGTTATACAATGAGCAGTTCTTC. Translated: CASSLDLTSGLYNEQFF.